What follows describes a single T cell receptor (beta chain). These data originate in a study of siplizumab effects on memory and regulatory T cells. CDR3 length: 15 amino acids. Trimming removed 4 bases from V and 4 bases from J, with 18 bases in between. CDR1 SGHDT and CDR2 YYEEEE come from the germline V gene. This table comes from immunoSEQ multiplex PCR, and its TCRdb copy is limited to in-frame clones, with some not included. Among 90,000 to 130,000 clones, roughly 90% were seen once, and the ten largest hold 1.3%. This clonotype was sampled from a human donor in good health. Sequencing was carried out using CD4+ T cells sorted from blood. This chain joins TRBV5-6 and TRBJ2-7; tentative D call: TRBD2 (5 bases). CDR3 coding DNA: TGTGCCAGCAGCCCCGGGGTACTCCATTCTTACGAGCAGTACTTC. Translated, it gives CASSPGVLHSYEQYF.